The present entry profiles one T cell receptor beta chain with its context. The antigen remains unidentified. This entry comes from a study of T cells in narcolepsy. Whole-study context: Patients with NT1 or NT2 and healthy control donors were enrolled. Study findings and constraints: Autoreactive HCRT-specific and TRIB2-specific clonotypes were marked in same-patient CSF-versus-blood CD4+ comparisons. Some memory CD4+ repertoires had no autoreactive clone sequences. Autoreactive clonotypes reportedly recurred in blood of same and different patients, not controls.

Using immunoSEQ multiplex PCR, the repertoire was profiled, and TCRdb retains in-frame clones only, with some absent. The data hold some 33,000 clones, with around 90% observed a single time. Per germline, CDR1 SGHNT and CDR2 YYREEE (reference sequence). Trimming cost V 4 bases and J 9 bases; bases outside gene matches: 5. This CDR3 has 13 residues. The chain couples TRBV5-4 to TRBJ2-3; 10 positions match TRBD2. The receptor's source is a human donor with narcolepsy. The specimen sequenced was CD45RA- memory CD4+ T cells from PBMCs. This CDR3 reads CASSRAGGPTQYF. CDR3 nucleotide sequence: TGTGCCAGCAGCCGAGCGGGAGGGCCAACGCAGTATTTT.